Detailed here is one T cell receptor (beta chain). Its antigen is undetermined. These data originate in a study of cytomegalovirus exposure and HLA in healthy donors. The validation cohort, a group of 100 to 150 subjects, included the donors and was separate from the approximately 650-subject first cohort. TCRdb's table, derived via immunoSEQ multiplex PCR, lists solely in-frame clones and lacks some. The sample records some 110,000 clones, less than 90% being singletons. Study-wide results and limits: The investigators catalogued under 200 TCR beta chains as cytomegalovirus-associated.

With 4 bases removed from V and 0 bases from J, the gap between germline ends came to 16 bases. Germline CDR1 reads LGHNA; CDR2 reads YNFKEQ. CDR3 size: 17 residues. The sample comprised PBMCs. The J gene is TRBJ1-5, the V gene TRBV4-2, with D uncertain. The TCR originated in a man aged 18 to 29 in good health and CMV-seropositive. CDR3 sequence: CASSLNLVTDSNQPQHF. In DNA, the CDR3 is TGTGCCAGCAGCCTTAATCTAGTGACCGATAGCAATCAGCCCCAGCATTTT.